This record covers a single T cell receptor (beta chain). Antigen: not known. PCR employed 60 Vbeta and 13 Jbeta primers. The repertoire was sequenced with immunoSEQ multiplex PCR; TCRdb's copy has only in-frame clones and lacks some. The table has 200,000 to 250,000 clones, 78% seen once. This sample is part of a study of cytomegalovirus exposure and HLA in healthy donors. Study-wide points: Cytomegalovirus-associated TCR beta chains were listed, numbering 150 to 200. Previous analysis showed most TCR beta V segments were productive about 87% or about 30% of the time. Later analysis demonstrated an association between a missense DCLRE1C variant and TCR beta V- and J-gene trimming. It was assumed in the presence/absence analyses that sequencing depth was roughly uniform across donors.

Losses at the gene ends were 4 bases for V and 9 bases for J; bases not matched to a gene: 10. The CDR3 is made up of 14 amino acids. Germline assignment: CDR1 MGHRA and CDR2 YSYEKL. The sequenced sample consisted of PBMCs. The chain combines TRBV4-1 with TRBJ1-2; 8 bases align to TRBD1. This receptor was taken from a male donor in good health and CMV-seronegative. CDR3 protein: CASSPGTGLLSYTF. DNA of the CDR3: TGCGCCAGCAGCCCAGGGACAGGCCTTCTGAGCTACACCTTC.